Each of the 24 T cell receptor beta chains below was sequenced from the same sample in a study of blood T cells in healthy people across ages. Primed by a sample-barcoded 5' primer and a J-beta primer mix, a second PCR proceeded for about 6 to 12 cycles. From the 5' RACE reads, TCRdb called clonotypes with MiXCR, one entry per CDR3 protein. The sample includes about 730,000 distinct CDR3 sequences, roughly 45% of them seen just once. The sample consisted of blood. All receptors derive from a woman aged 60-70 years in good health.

CDR3 sequence: CASSQDGRLEGIETQYF. Here the CDR3 DNA reads TGTGCCAGCAGCCAAGACGGGAGACTAGAGGGGATAGAGACCCAGTACTTC. V gene TRBV3-1 combines with J gene TRBJ2-7, with D maybe TRBD2 (6 bases). The J call may be faulty, since TRBJ2-5 better matches the DNA end. This CDR3 region has 17 residues. Germline V CDR1 and CDR2: LGHDT, YNNKEL (reference sequence).

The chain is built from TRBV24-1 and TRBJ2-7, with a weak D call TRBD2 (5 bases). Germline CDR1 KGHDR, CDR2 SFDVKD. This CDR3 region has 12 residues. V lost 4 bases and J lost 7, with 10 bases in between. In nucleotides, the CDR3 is TGTGCCACCAGTGACTCGGGGAAGGAGCAGTACTTC. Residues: CATSDSGKEQYF.

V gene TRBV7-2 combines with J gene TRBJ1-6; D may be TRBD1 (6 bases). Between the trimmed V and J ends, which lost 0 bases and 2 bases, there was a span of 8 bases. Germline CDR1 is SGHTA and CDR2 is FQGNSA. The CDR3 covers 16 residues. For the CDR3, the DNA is TGTGCCAGCAGCTTAGCGGGGGGCGCCTATAATTCACCCCTCCACTTT. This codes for CASSLAGGAYNSPLHF.

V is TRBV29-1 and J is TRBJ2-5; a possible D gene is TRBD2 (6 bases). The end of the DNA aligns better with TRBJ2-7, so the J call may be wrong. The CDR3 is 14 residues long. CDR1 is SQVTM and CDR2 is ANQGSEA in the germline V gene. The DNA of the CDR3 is TGCAGCGTAAAGCCGGGACTCCAAGGCTACGAGCAGTACTTC. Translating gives CSVKPGLQGYEQYF.

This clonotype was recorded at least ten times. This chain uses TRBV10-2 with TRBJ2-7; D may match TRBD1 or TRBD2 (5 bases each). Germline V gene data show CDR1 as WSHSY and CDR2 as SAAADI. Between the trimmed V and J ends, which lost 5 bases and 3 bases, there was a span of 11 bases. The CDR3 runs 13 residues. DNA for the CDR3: TGCGCCAGCAGTTTGGGACCAAACTACGAGCAGTACTTC. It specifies CASSLGPNYEQYF.

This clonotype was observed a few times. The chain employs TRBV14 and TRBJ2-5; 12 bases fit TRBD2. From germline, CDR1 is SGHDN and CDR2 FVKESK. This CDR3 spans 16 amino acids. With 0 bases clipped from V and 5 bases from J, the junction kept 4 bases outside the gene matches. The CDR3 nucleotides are TGTGCCAGCAGCCAAGAGTTCGGACTAGCGGGGGAGACCCAGTACTTC. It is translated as CASSQEFGLAGETQYF.

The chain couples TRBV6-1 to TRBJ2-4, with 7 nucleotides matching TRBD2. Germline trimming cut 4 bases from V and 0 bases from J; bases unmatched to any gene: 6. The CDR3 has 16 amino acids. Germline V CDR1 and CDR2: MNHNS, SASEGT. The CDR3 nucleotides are TGTGCCAGCAGTGCCGAGTGGGAGGGAGCCAAAAACATTCAGTACTTC. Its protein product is CASSAEWEGAKNIQYF.

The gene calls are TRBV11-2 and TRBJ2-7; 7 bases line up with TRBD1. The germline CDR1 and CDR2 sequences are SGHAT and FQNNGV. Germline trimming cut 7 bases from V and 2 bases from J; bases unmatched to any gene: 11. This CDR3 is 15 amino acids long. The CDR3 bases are TGTGCCAGCATCCCGACGGGACAGCCGACCTACGAGCAGTACTTC. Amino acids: CASIPTGQPTYEQYF.

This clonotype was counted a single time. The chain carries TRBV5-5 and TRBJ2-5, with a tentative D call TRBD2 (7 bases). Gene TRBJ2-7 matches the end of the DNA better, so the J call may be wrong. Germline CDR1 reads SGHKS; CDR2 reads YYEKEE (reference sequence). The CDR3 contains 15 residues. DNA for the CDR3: TGTGCCAGCAGTAAGGGAGGGGGGGCTGGCCTCGAGCAGTACTTC. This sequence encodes CASSKGGGAGLEQYF.

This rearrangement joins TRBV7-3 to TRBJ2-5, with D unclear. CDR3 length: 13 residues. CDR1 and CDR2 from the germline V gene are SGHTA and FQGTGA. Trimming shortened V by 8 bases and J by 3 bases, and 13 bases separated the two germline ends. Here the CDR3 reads CASSRSREETQYF. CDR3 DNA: TGTGCCAGCTCAAGGTCCCGCGAAGAGACCCAGTACTTC.

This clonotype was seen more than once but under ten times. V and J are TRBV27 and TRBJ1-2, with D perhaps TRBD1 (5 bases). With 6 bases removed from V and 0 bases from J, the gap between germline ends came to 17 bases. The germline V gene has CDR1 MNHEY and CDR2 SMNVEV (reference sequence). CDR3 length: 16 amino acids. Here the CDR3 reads CASSGTVGNSNYGYTF. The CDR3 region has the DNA TGTGCCAGCAGCGGGACCGTGGGGAATTCTAACTATGGCTACACCTTC.

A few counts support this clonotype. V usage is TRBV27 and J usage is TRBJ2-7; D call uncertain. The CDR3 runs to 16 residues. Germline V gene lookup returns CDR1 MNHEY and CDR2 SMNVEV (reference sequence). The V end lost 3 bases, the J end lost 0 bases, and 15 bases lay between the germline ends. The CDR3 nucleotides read TGTGCCAGCAGTTTGATGCCAGGCACCTTCTCCTACGAGCAGTACTTC. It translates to CASSLMPGTFSYEQYF.

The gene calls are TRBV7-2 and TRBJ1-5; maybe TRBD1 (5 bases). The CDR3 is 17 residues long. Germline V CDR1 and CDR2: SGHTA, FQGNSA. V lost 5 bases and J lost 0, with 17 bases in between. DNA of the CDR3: TGTGCCAGCAGCGGCGGAGGGGATCATTATAGCAATCAGCCCCAGCATTTT. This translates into CASSGGGDHYSNQPQHF.

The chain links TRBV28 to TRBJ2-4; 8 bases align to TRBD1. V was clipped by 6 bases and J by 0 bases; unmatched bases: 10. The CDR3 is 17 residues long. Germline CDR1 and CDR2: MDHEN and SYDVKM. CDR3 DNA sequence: TGTGCCAGCAGGGGACAGGCGCTAACCTTAGCCAAAAACATTCAGTACTTC. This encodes CASRGQALTLAKNIQYF.

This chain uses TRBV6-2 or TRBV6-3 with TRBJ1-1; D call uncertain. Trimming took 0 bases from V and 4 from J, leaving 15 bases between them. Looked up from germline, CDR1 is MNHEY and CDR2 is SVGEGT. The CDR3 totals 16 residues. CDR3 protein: CASSYSIMSQSTEAFF. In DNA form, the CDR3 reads TGTGCCAGCAGTTACTCGATTATGAGCCAGAGCACTGAAGCTTTCTTT.

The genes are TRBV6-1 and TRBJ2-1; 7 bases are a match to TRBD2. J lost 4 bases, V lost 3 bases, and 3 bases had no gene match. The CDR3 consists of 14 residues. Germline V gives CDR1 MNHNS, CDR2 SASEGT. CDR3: CASSEKGLYNEQFF. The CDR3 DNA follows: TGTGCCAGCAGTGAGAAGGGACTATACAATGAGCAGTTCTTC.

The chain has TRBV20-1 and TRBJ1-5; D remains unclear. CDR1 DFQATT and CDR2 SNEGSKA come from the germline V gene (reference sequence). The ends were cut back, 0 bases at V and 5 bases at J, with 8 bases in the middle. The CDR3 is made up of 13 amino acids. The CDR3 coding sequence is TGCAGTGCTAGAGATACTAGGGATCAGCCCCAGCATTTT. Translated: CSARDTRDQPQHF.

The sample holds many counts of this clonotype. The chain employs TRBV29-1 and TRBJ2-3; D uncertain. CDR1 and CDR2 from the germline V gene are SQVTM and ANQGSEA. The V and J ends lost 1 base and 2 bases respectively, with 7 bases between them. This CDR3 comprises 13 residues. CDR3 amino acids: CSVEGRNTDTQYF. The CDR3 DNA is TGCAGCGTTGAAGGGCGAAACACAGATACGCAGTATTTT.

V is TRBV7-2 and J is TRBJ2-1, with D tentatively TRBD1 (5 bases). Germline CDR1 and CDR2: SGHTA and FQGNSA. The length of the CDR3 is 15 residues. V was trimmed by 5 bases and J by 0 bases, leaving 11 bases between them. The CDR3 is CASSKVRVSYNEQFF. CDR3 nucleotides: TGTGCCAGCAGCAAAGTCAGGGTCTCCTACAATGAGCAGTTCTTC.

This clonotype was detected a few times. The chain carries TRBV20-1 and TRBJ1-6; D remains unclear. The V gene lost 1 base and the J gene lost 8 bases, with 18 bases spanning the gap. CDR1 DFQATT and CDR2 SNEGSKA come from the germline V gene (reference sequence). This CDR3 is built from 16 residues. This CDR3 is CSARGPLERADSPLHF. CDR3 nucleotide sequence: TGCAGTGCTAGAGGTCCCCTAGAAAGGGCGGATTCACCCCTCCACTTT.

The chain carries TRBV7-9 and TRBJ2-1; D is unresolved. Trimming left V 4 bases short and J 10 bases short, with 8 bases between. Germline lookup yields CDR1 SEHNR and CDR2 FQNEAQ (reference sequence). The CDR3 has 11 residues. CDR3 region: CASSCQQEQFF. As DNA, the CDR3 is TGTGCCAGCAGCTGTCAACAGGAGCAGTTCTTC. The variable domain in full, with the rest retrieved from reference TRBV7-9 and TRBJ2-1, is DTGVSQNPRHKITKRGQNVTFRCDPISEHNRLYWYRQTLGQGPEFLTYFQNEAQLEKSRLLSDRFSAERPKGSFSTLEIQRTEQGDSAMYLCASSCQQEQFFGPGTRLTVL.

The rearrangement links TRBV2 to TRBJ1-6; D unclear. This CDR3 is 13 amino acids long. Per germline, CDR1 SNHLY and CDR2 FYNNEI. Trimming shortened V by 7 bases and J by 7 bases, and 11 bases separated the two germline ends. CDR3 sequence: CASNGEANSPLHF. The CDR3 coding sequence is TGTGCCAGCAACGGAGAGGCGAATTCACCCCTCCACTTT.

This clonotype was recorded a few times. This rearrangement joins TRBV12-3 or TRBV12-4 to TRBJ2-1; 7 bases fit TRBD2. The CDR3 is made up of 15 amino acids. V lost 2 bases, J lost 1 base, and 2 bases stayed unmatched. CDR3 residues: CASSLYGGSYNEQFF. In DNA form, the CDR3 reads TGTGCCAGCAGTTTATACGGGGGGTCCTACAATGAGCAGTTCTTC.

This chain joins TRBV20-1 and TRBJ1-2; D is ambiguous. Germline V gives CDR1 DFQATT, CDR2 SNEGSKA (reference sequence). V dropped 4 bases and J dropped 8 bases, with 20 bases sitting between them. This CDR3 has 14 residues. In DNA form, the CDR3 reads TGCAGTGCTAACTCTCGGACCGGGATAGGGGGCTACACCTTC. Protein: CSANSRTGIGGYTF.